This T cell receptor beta chain was sequenced during a study of CD8+CD57+ T cells in acquired aplastic anemia. Trimming pared 5 bases from V and 4 bases from J, leaving 10 bases between. Germline assignment: CDR1 SGHTA and CDR2 FQGNSA. CDR3 length equals 13 residues. This clonotype was detected a few times. The template used for profiling TCR beta VDJ and CDR3 was genomic DNA. MiXCR, applied by TCRdb to the reads, yields one record per CDR3 protein. The sample has around 200,000 distinct CDR3 sequences; approximately 48% are singletons. Those patients picked for sequencing had displayed CD8+CD57+ cell expansion on flow cytometry.

The rearrangement links TRBV7-2 to TRBJ2-3; D ambiguous. The TCR comes from a human donor with aplastic anemia. The source material was sorted CD4+, CD8+, or CD8+CD57+ T cells (not recorded which) from PBMCs. CDR3 sequence (DNA): TGTGCCAGCAGCCTAAACTACCCAGATACGCAGTATTTT. Its protein product is CASSLNYPDTQYF.